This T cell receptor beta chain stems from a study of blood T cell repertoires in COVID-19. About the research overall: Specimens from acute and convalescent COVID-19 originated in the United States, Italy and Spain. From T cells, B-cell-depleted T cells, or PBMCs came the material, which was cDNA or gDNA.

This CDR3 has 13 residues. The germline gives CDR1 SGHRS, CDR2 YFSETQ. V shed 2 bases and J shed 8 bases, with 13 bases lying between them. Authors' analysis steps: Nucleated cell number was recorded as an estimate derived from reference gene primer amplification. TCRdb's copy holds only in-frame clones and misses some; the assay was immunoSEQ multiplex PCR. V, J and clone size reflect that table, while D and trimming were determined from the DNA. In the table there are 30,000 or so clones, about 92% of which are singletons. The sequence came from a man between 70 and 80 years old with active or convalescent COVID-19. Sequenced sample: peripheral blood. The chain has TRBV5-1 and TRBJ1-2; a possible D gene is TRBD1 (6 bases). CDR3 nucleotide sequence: TGCGCCAGCAGCTTTGGGGGGGCCGAGGGCTACACCTTC. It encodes CASSFGGAEGYTF.